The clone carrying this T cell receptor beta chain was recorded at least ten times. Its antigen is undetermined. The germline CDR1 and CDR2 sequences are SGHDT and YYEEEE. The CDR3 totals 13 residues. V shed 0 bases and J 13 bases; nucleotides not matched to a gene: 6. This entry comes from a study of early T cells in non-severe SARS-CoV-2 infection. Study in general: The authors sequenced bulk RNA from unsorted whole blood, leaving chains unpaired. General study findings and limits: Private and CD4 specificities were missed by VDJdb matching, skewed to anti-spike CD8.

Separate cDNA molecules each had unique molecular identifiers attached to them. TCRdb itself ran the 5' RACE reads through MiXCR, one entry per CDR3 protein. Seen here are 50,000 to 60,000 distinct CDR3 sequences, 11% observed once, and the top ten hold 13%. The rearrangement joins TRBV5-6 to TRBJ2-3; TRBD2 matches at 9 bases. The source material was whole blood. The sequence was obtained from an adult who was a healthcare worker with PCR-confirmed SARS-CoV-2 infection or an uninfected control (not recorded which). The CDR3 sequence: CASSLGVAGAKYF. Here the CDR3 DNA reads TGTGCCAGCAGCTTGGGAGTAGCGGGGGCCAAGTATTTT.